What follows are 5 T cell receptor beta chains derived from one specimen sequenced in a study of identical twins. In TCRdb, the 5' RACE reads were re-called with MiXCR into one record per CDR3 protein. The sample consists of over 550,000 distinct CDR3 sequences, about 7% of them appearing once. These records were also assigned to another study, of yellow fever vaccine responses in identical twins.

The sequencing sample was made of PBMCs. The receptors derive from a woman aged 18 to 35 in good health.

The genes are TRBV15 and TRBJ2-1; no clear D. CDR3 size: 13 residues. The V and J ends lost 0 bases and 4 bases respectively, with 4 bases between them. Germline V gene data show CDR1 as LNHNV and CDR2 as YYDKDF (reference sequence). CDR3 nucleotides: TGTGCCACCAGCAGAGATGAGTACAATGAGCAGTTCTTC. Its translation: CATSRDEYNEQFF.

V gene TRBV20-1 combines with J gene TRBJ2-5, with 9 positions matching TRBD2. Germline V gene lookup returns CDR1 DFQATT and CDR2 SNEGSKA (reference sequence). This CDR3 contains 17 residues. The ends lost 1 base at V and 2 bases at J; junction bases unmatched: 11. The CDR3 here is CSARGGSGLAGQETQYF. CDR3 nucleotide sequence: TGCAGTGCTAGAGGAGGATCCGGGCTAGCGGGACAAGAGACCCAGTACTTC.

A few counts support this clonotype. V usage is TRBV2 and J usage is TRBJ1-6; D remains unclear. V dropped 8 bases and J dropped 9 bases, with 17 bases sitting between them. The CDR3 has 14 amino acids. The germline CDR1 and CDR2 sequences are SNHLY and FYNNEI. CDR3 nucleotide sequence: TGTGCCAGCGGCCCCCCGAGCCCCCGTTCACCCCTCCACTTT. This encodes CASGPPSPRSPLHF.

This clonotype was counted many times. The chain joins TRBV6-1 to TRBJ2-5; 9 nucleotides align to TRBD2. Germline V gene sequence: CDR1 MNHNS, CDR2 SASEGT. This CDR3 comprises 14 residues. Trimming took 8 bases from V and 0 from J; bases not matched to a gene: 4. The CDR3 DNA is TGTGCCAGCGGGGCGGGGGGGGACCAAGAGACCCAGTACTTC. Translation gives CASGAGGDQETQYF.

This clonotype was observed a few times. The chain joins TRBV12-3 or TRBV12-4 to TRBJ2-6; a weak D match, TRBD2 (6 bases). Deletions cut 3 bases from V and 2 bases from J, with 11 bases between. This CDR3 has 16 residues. CDR3 in amino acids: CASSFGGVPGANVLTF. The DNA of the CDR3 is TGTGCCAGCAGTTTTGGAGGGGTTCCTGGGGCCAACGTCCTGACTTTC.